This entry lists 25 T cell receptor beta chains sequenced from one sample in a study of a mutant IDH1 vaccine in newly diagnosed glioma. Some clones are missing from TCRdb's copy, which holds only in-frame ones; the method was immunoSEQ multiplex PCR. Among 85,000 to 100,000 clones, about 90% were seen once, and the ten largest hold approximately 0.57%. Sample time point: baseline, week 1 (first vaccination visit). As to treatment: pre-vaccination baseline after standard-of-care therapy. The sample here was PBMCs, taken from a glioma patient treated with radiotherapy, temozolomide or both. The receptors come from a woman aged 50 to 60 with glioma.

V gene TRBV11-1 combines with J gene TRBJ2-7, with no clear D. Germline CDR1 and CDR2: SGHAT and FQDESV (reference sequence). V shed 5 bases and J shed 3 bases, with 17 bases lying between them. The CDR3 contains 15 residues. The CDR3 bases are TGTGCCAGCAGCCACCGGGCCCTACCAGTCTACGAGCAGTACTTC. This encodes CASSHRALPVYEQYF.

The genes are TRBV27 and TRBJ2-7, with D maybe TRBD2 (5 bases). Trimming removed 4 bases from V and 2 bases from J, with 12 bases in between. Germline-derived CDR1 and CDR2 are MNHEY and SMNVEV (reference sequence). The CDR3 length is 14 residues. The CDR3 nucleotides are TGTGCCAGCAGTTCCGGAGGACCACCCTACGAGCAGTACTTC. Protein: CASSSGGPPYEQYF.

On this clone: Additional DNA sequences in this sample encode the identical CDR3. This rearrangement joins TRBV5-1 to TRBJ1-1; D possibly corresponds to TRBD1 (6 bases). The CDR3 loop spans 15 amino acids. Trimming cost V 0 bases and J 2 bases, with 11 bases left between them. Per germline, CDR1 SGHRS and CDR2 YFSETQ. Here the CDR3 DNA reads TGCGCCAGCAGCTTGGTCCCAGGGGCCAACACTGAAGCTTTCTTT. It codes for CASSLVPGANTEAFF.

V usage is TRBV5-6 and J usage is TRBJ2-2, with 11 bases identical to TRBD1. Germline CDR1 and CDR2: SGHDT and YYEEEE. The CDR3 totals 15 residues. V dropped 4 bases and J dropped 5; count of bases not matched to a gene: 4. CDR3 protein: CASSGRDRGTGELFF. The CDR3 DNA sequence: TGTGCCAGCAGCGGCCGGGACAGGGGGACCGGGGAGCTGTTTTTT.

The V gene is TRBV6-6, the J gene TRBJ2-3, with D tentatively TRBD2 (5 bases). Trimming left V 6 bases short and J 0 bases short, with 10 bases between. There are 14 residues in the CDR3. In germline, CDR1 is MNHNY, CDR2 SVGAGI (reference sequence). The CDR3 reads CASRLPGSTDTQYF. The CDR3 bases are TGTGCCAGCAGACTCCCGGGGAGCACAGATACGCAGTATTTT.

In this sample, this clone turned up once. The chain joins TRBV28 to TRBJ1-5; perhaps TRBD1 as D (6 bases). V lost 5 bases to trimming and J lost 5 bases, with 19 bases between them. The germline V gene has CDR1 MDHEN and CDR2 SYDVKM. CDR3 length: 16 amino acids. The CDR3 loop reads CASSLRQAEADQPQHF. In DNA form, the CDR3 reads TGTGCCAGCAGTCTAAGACAGGCCGAGGCGGATCAGCCCCAGCATTTT.

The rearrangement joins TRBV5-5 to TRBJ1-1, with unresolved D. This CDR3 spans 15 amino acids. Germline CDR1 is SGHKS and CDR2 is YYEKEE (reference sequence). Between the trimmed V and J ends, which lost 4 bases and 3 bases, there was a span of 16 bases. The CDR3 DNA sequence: TGTGCCAGCAGCCCCCGGGCGGTGAGGGACACTGAAGCTTTCTTT. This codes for CASSPRAVRDTEAFF.

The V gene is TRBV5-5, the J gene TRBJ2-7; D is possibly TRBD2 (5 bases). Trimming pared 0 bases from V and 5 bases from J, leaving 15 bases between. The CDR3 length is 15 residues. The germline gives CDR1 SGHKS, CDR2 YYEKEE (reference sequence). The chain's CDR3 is CASSLERARTHEQYF. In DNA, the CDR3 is TGTGCCAGCAGCTTGGAACGGGCCCGGACTCACGAGCAGTACTTC. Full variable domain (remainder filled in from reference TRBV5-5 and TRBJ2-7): DAGVTQSPTHLIKTRGQQVTLRCSPISGHKSVSWYQQVLGQGPQFIFQYYEKEERGRGNFPDRFSARQFPNYSSELNVNALLLGDSALYLCASSLERARTHEQYFGPGTRLTVT.

The CDR3, as DNA: TGTGCCAGCAGTTACCTACAGGGGAACTATGGCTACACCTTC. This translates into CASSYLQGNYGYTF. The chain couples TRBV6-6 to TRBJ1-2; 7 nucleotides match TRBD1. Losses at the gene ends were 2 bases for V and 2 bases for J; bases not matched to a gene: 2. The CDR3 covers 14 residues. In germline, CDR1 is MNHNY, CDR2 SVGAGI (reference sequence).

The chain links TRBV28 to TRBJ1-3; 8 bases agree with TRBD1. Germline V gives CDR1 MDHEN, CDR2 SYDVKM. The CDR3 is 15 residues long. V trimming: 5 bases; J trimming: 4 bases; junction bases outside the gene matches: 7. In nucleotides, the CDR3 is TGTGCCAGCAGTATACAGGGGGGGATAGGAAACACCATATATTTT. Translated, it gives CASSIQGGIGNTIYF. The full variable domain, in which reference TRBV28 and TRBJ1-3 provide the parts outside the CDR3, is DVKVTQSSRYLVKRTGEKVFLECVQDMDHENMFWYRQDPGLGLRLIYFSYDVKMKEKGDIPEGYSVSREKKERFSLILESASTNQTSMYLCASSIQGGIGNTIYFGEGSWLTVV.

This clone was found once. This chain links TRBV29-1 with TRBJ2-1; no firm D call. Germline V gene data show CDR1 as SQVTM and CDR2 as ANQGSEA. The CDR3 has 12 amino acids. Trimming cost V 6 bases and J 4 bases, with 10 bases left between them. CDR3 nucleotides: TGCAGCGTCATTGACGGATACAATGAGCAGTTCTTC. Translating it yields CSVIDGYNEQFF.

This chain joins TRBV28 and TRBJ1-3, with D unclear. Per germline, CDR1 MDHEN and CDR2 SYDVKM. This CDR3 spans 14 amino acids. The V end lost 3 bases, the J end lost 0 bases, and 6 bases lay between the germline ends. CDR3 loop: CASSLEVSGNTIYF. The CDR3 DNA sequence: TGTGCCAGCAGTTTGGAGGTCTCTGGAAACACCATATATTTT.

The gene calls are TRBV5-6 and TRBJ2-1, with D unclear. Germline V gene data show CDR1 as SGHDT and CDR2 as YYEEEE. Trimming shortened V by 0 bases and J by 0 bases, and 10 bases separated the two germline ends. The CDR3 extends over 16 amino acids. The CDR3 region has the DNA TGTGCCAGCAGCTTGGAAGGCGGCGGCTCCTACAATGAGCAGTTCTTC. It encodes CASSLEGGGSYNEQFF.

The CDR3 coding sequence is TGCGCCAGCAACCGACTAGCGGGAGGGACTGGGGCCAACGTCCTGACTTTC. Residues: CASNRLAGGTGANVLTF. This chain connects TRBV4-1 to TRBJ2-6; TRBD2 agrees at 14 bases. Germline CDR1 reads MGHRA; CDR2 reads YSYEKL. Unmatched junction bases numbered 4, after V lost 7 bases and J lost 2 bases. This CDR3 spans 17 amino acids.

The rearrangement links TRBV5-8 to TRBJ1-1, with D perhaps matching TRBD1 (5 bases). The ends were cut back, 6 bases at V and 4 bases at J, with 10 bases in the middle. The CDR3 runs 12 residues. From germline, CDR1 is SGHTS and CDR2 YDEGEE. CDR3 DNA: TGTGCCAGCACCGGGGGTACCACTGAAGCTTTCTTT. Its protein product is CASTGGTTEAFF.

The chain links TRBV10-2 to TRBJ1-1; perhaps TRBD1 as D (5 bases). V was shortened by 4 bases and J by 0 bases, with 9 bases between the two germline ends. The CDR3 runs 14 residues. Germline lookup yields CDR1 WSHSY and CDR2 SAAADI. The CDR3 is CASSGGTVNTEAFF. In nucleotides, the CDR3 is TGCGCCAGCAGTGGCGGGACCGTGAACACTGAAGCTTTCTTT.

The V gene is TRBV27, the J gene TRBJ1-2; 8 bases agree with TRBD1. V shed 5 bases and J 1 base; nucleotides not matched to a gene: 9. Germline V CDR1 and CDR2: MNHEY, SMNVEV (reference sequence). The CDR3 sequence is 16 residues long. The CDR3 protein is CASSTFGQGLNYGYTF. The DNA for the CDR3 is TGTGCCAGCAGTACCTTTGGACAGGGACTTAACTATGGCTACACCTTC.

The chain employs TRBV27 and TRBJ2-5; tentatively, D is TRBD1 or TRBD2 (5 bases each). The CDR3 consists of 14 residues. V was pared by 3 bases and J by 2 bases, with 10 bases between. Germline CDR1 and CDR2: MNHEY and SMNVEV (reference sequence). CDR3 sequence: CASSLQGGQETQYF. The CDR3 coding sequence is TGTGCCAGCAGTTTGCAGGGCGGGCAAGAGACCCAGTACTTC.

As DNA, the CDR3 is TGTGCCAGCAGTCTGACAGGGAGCTCCTACGAGCAGTACTTC. It specifies CASSLTGSSYEQYF. The genes are TRBV28 and TRBJ2-7; 7 bases are a match to TRBD1. The V segment lost 5 bases and the J segment 0 bases; nucleotides outside the gene matches: 4. Germline-derived CDR1 and CDR2 are MDHEN and SYDVKM. This CDR3 contains 14 residues.

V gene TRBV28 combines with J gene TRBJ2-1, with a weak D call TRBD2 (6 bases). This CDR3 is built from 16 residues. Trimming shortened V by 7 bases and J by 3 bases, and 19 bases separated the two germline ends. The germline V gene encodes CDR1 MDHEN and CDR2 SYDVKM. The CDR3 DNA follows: TGTGCCAGCATTCCCTCTCGGGGGACCATCTACAATGAGCAGTTCTTC. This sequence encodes CASIPSRGTIYNEQFF. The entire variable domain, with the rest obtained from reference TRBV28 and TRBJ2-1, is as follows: DVKVTQSSRYLVKRTGEKVFLECVQDMDHENMFWYRQDPGLGLRLIYFSYDVKMKEKGDIPEGYSVSREKKERFSLILESASTNQTSMYLCASIPSRGTIYNEQFFGPGTRLTVL.

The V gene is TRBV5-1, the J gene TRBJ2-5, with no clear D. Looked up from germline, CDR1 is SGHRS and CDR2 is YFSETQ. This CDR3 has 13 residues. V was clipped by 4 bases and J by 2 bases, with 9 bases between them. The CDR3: CASSPTKQETQYF. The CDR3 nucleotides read TGCGCCAGCAGCCCGACGAAACAAGAGACCCAGTACTTC.

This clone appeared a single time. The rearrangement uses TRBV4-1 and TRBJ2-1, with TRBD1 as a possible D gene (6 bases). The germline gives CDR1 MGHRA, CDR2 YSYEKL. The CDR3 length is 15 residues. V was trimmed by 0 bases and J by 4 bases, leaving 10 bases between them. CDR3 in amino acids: CASSQEAQGYNEQFF. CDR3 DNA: TGCGCCAGCAGCCAAGAAGCGCAGGGGTACAATGAGCAGTTCTTC.

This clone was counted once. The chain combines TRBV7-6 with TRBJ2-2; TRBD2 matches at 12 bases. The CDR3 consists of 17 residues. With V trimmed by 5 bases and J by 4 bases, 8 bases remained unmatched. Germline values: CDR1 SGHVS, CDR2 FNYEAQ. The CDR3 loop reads CASSPYGTSGFTGELFF. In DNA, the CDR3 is TGTGCCAGCAGCCCGTACGGGACTAGCGGGTTCACCGGGGAGCTGTTTTTT.

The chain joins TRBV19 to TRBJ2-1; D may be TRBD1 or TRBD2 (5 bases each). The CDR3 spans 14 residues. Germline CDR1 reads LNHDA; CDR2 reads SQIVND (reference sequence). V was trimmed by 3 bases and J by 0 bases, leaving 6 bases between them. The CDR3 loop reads CASSMGDSYNEQFF. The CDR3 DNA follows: TGTGCCAGTAGTATGGGGGACTCCTACAATGAGCAGTTCTTC.

The CDR3 sequence is CASSPDSYGYTF. DNA of the CDR3: TGTGCCAGCAGCCCGGACAGCTATGGCTACACCTTC. This chain connects TRBV2 to TRBJ1-2; TRBD1 might be the D (6 bases). The length of the CDR3 is 12 residues. V gave up 6 bases and J gave up 4 bases, with 9 bases separating them. Germline CDR1 reads SNHLY; CDR2 reads FYNNEI.